One and the same sample provided the 20 T cell receptor beta chains below, sequenced in a study of blood T cell repertoires in COVID-19. Sequenced by immunoSEQ multiplex PCR; TCRdb stores in-frame clones only, minus some. The sample shows about 350,000 clones, roughly nine tenths of them seen only once. Sequencing input: PBMCs or T cells enriched from blood (not recorded which). These TCRs come from a woman aged 25 to 39 who had recovered from COVID-19.

The chain joins TRBV4-3 to TRBJ2-3, with 7 bases matching TRBD2. The CDR3 spans 18 residues. The V segment lost 0 bases and the J segment 3 bases; nucleotides outside the gene matches: 12. Germline CDR1 reads LGHNA; CDR2 reads YSLEER. CDR3 sequence (DNA): TGCGCCAGCAGCCAAGATCTCCCCCGGGGGGTAGTGACAGATACGCAGTATTTT. Translation: CASSQDLPRGVVTDTQYF.

The chain combines TRBV28 with TRBJ2-7; 7 bases are a match to TRBD1. Germline-derived CDR1 and CDR2 are MDHEN and SYDVKM. This CDR3 region has 17 residues. V gave up 0 bases and J gave up 2 bases; unmatched junction bases: 10. CDR3 DNA sequence: TGTGCCAGCAGTTTATGGCAGGGGACAGTAAGACCCTACGAGCAGTACTTC. This translates into CASSLWQGTVRPYEQYF.

The chain couples TRBV19 to TRBJ2-1, with TRBD2 matching 7 bases. Germline trimming cut 5 bases from V and 5 bases from J; bases unmatched to any gene: 9. The germline CDR1 and CDR2 sequences are LNHDA and SQIVND (reference sequence). The CDR3 loop spans 15 amino acids. The CDR3 loop is CASSVTGRVHNEQFF. In DNA, the CDR3 is TGTGCCAGTAGTGTGACGGGGAGGGTGCACAATGAGCAGTTCTTC. The full variable domain, in which reference TRBV19 and TRBJ2-1 provide the parts outside the CDR3, is DGGITQSPKYLFRKEGQNVTLSCEQNLNHDAMYWYRQDPGQGLRLIYYSQIVNDFQKGDIAEGYSVSREKKESFPLTVTSAQKNPTAFYLCASSVTGRVHNEQFFGPGTRLTVL.

V gene TRBV27 combines with J gene TRBJ2-1; D might be TRBD2 (5 bases). The CDR3 spans 13 residues. Trimming shortened V by 6 bases and J by 8 bases, and 14 bases separated the two germline ends. CDR1 MNHEY and CDR2 SMNVEV come from the germline V gene (reference sequence). CDR3 residues: CASRRVGGDEQFF. CDR3 bases: TGTGCCAGCAGGAGGGTCGGTGGGGATGAGCAGTTCTTC.

In regard to this clone: Other DNA sequences in this sample translate to the same CDR3. The rearrangement links TRBV5-1 to TRBJ2-1; 11 nucleotides align to TRBD1. This CDR3 spans 15 amino acids. V lost 3 bases to trimming and J lost 6 bases; unmatched junction nucleotides: 5. Germline CDR1 is SGHRS and CDR2 is YFSETQ. CDR3 in amino acids: CASSSGQGAFNEQFF. The CDR3 region has the DNA TGCGCCAGCAGCTCAGGACAGGGGGCATTCAATGAGCAGTTCTTC.

The chain couples TRBV28 to TRBJ2-7; possible D gene TRBD1, 6 bases. V lost 5 bases and J 2 bases, leaving 10 bases between the germline ends. The CDR3 has 13 amino acids. Per germline, CDR1 MDHEN and CDR2 SYDVKM. The CDR3 sequence is CASSRQVPYEQYF. CDR3 coding DNA: TGTGCCAGCAGTAGACAGGTCCCCTACGAGCAGTACTTC.

This clone was recorded only once. The chain carries TRBV6-2 or TRBV6-3 and TRBJ1-5; 8 bases are a match to TRBD1. The V gene end was trimmed by 5 bases and the J gene end by 0 bases; junction bases not matched to a gene: 3. Germline assignment: CDR1 MNHEY and CDR2 SVGEGT. The CDR3 totals 15 residues. CDR3 nucleotide sequence: TGTGCCAGCAGTAAAGGACAGGGTAGCAATCAGCCCCAGCATTTT. This encodes CASSKGQGSNQPQHF.

This sequence joins TRBV19 and TRBJ2-3; 10 nucleotides align to TRBD2. The CDR3 extends over 16 amino acids. The germline V gene encodes CDR1 LNHDA and CDR2 SQIVND (reference sequence). The V gene end was trimmed by 1 base and the J gene end by 2 bases; junction bases not matched to a gene: 3. The CDR3 spells CASSIALAGDTDTQYF. CDR3 nucleotides: TGTGCCAGTAGTATAGCCCTAGCGGGGGACACAGATACGCAGTATTTT.

The rearrangement joins TRBV5-5 to TRBJ2-1; 10 positions match TRBD1. The CDR3 runs to 14 residues. J gave up 8 bases and V 0 bases, and 2 bases lay outside the gene matches. Per germline, CDR1 SGHKS and CDR2 YYEKEE (reference sequence). The CDR3 here is CASSLGQGADEQFF. The CDR3 nucleotides are TGTGCCAGCAGCTTGGGACAGGGGGCGGATGAGCAGTTCTTC.

The rearrangement uses TRBV19 and TRBJ2-5, with 7 bases identical to TRBD2. Germline V gene data show CDR1 as LNHDA and CDR2 as SQIVND (reference sequence). Losses at the gene ends were 3 bases for V and 5 bases for J; bases not matched to a gene: 9. CDR3 length: 15 residues. CDR3 loop: CASSIVPTGRETQYF. CDR3 in DNA: TGTGCCAGTAGTATTGTACCGACCGGGAGGGAGACCCAGTACTTC.

The chain couples TRBV18 to TRBJ2-4, with no clear D. Trimming took 3 bases from V and 9 from J, leaving 9 bases between them. CDR1 and CDR2 (germline): KGHSH, LQKENI. The CDR3 consists of 12 residues. As DNA, the CDR3 is TGTGCCAGCTCACCTCCGCGAGGCATTCAGTACTTC. Its translation is CASSPPRGIQYF.

The chain uses TRBV4-3 and TRBJ2-7, with 8 bases lining up with TRBD1. J was trimmed by 3 bases and V by 0 bases; bases with no gene match: 16. This CDR3 contains 19 residues. Looked up from germline, CDR1 is LGHNA and CDR2 is YSLEER. CDR3 nucleotides: TGCGCCAGCAGCCAAGATTGGGGCCACCGACAGGGGACCTACTACGAGCAGTACTTC. The encoded protein is CASSQDWGHRQGTYYEQYF.

J is TRBJ1-1 and V is TRBV5-5; possibly TRBD1 for D (5 bases). Trimming removed 4 bases from V and 1 base from J, with 8 bases in between. Germline V CDR1 and CDR2: SGHKS, YYEKEE (reference sequence). The CDR3 is 13 amino acids. The CDR3 DNA is TGTGCCAGCAGCGCGGGGCCGAACACTGAAGCTTTCTTT. It specifies CASSAGPNTEAFF.

The chain is built from TRBV3-1 (or the pseudogene TRBV3-2) and TRBJ1-2, with D tentatively TRBD1 (6 bases). The ends were cut back, 0 bases at V and 8 bases at J, with 19 bases in the middle. The CDR3 is made up of 16 amino acids. The V gene's germline CDR1 is LGHDT and CDR2 YNNKEL (reference sequence). CDR3 nucleotide sequence: TGTGCCAGCAGCCAAGATAAAGGGCAGGGGATGGTAGGCTACACCTTC. Translated, it gives CASSQDKGQGMVGYTF.

The V gene is TRBV27, the J gene TRBJ2-7; D may be TRBD1 (6 bases). CDR3 length equals 14 residues. Per the germline V gene, CDR1 is MNHEY and CDR2 is SMNVEV (reference sequence). Trimming cost V 5 bases and J 4 bases, with 15 bases left between them. The DNA for the CDR3 is TGTGCCAGCAGTCCAGCCCGGACAGCGTACGAGCAGTACTTC. This encodes CASSPARTAYEQYF.

V and J are TRBV5-1 and TRBJ1-4; D gene unclear. Germline CDR1 is SGHRS and CDR2 is YFSETQ. V lost 4 bases and J 3 bases, leaving 7 bases between the germline ends. The CDR3 runs to 13 residues. Here the CDR3 reads CASSPAANEKLFF. CDR3 sequence (DNA): TGCGCCAGCAGCCCCGCGGCTAATGAAAAACTGTTTTTT.

The chain recombines TRBV3-1 (or the pseudogene TRBV3-2) with TRBJ1-5, with D hard to call. The CDR3 covers 12 residues. Trimming pared 2 bases from V and 7 bases from J, leaving 6 bases between. Germline V gives CDR1 LGHDT, CDR2 YNNKEL (reference sequence). In nucleotides, the CDR3 is TGTGCCAGCAGCCAAATCGGGCAGCCCCAGCATTTT. Amino acid sequence: CASSQIGQPQHF.

This chain uses TRBV7-6 with TRBJ2-1; TRBD2 is a possible D gene (5 bases). Germline V gene lookup returns CDR1 SGHVS and CDR2 FNYEAQ. CDR3 length: 15 residues. V lost 3 bases to trimming and J lost 6 bases, with 15 bases between them. DNA of the CDR3: TGTGCCAGCAGCTTGGGTAGCCAAGGAGGCAATGAGCAGTTCTTC. This encodes CASSLGSQGGNEQFF.

This clone was seen a few times. This chain connects TRBV7-8 to TRBJ2-7, with 10 positions matching TRBD1. The CDR3 has 15 amino acids. With 4 bases clipped from V and 4 bases from J, the junction kept 7 bases outside the gene matches. The germline V gene encodes CDR1 SGHVS and CDR2 FQNEAQ. CDR3 sequence: CASSSGQGPNYEQYF. Written as DNA, the CDR3 is TGTGCCAGCAGCTCGGGACAGGGGCCCAATTACGAGCAGTACTTC.

This chain joins TRBV19 and TRBJ2-5; D is perhaps TRBD2 (7 bases). The CDR3 has 16 amino acids. Germline CDR1 and CDR2: LNHDA and SQIVND (reference sequence). Trimming left V 6 bases short and J 1 base short, with 18 bases between. The CDR3 loop is CASSPGGVGGQETQYF. The CDR3 DNA reads TGTGCCAGTAGCCCTGGGGGGGTAGGGGGCCAAGAGACCCAGTACTTC.